These 10 T cell receptor beta chains were all obtained from the same sample, sequenced in a study of regulatory T cells in long-lasting Graves disease. For TCR beta, libraries came from iRepertoire HTBI primers and Arm-PCR of CDR3 regions. Each CDR3 protein gets one entry after TCRdb re-called the multiplex PCR reads with MiXCR. The sample has some 330,000 distinct CDR3 sequences; approximately 12% are singletons. Time point given: newly diagnosed GD, antithyroid drugs for less than 3 months. PBMC RNA was the source of the TCR library. This sample was also put to use in a study of T cells in Graves' hyperthyroidism and ophthalmopathy.

This material consisted of peripheral blood mononuclear cells (PBMCs), taken at new diagnosis, from a patient treated with antithyroid drugs. The receptors derive from a woman aged 18-35 years with Graves disease.

This chain uses TRBV30 with TRBJ1-2; unclear D gene. Between the trimmed V and J ends, which lost 0 bases and 2 bases, there was a span of 7 bases. Germline lookup yields CDR1 GTSNPN and CDR2 SVGIG (reference sequence). The CDR3 sequence is 13 residues long. DNA for the CDR3: TGTGCCTGGAGTGTACGGGGAAACTATGGCTACACCTTC. This encodes CAWSVRGNYGYTF.

This clonotype occurred a few times. The chain recombines TRBV10-3 with TRBJ1-6; a weak D match, TRBD1 (5 bases). The germline CDR1 and CDR2 sequences are ENHRY and SYGVKD. CDR3 size: 14 residues. Deletions cut 3 bases from V and 9 bases from J, with 12 bases between. CDR3 sequence (DNA): TGTGCCATCAGTGAAGAGGGGCGAGGTTCACCCCTCCACTTT. Translated: CAISEEGRGSPLHF.

This clonotype was counted at least ten times. The chain carries TRBV2 and TRBJ2-1; D ambiguous. V was shortened by 7 bases and J by 8 bases, with 9 bases between the two germline ends. The germline V gene encodes CDR1 SNHLY and CDR2 FYNNEI. This CDR3 region has 11 residues. This CDR3 is CASTRMDEQFF. The DNA for the CDR3 is TGTGCCAGCACTCGGATGGATGAGCAGTTCTTC.

The V gene is TRBV2, the J gene TRBJ1-1; no firm D call. The CDR3 is 14 residues long. Per the germline V gene, CDR1 is SNHLY and CDR2 is FYNNEI. V was clipped by 5 bases and J by 3 bases, with 13 bases between them. The CDR3 DNA is TGTGCCAGCAGTTATGCCTCGGCGGACACTGAAGCTTTCTTT. Amino acid sequence: CASSYASADTEAFF.

This clonotype was seen ten or more times. The chain employs TRBV27 and TRBJ2-2, with 7 bases identical to TRBD1. The trim removed 5 bases at V and 8 bases at J, leaving 2 bases unmatched. This CDR3 contains 12 residues. Germline-derived CDR1 and CDR2 are MNHEY and SMNVEV (reference sequence). The CDR3 loop reads CASSLGQGELFF. CDR3 DNA: TGTGCCAGCAGTCTGGGACAGGGGGAGCTGTTTTTT.

This clonotype occurred many times. The gene calls are TRBV14 and TRBJ1-2; D remains ambiguous. The CDR3 runs to 12 residues. Looked up from germline, CDR1 is SGHDN and CDR2 is FVKESK. Trimming removed 4 bases at V and 8 bases at J, with 11 bases between. The CDR3 DNA is TGTGCCAGCAGCCTGACCCGACGGGGCTACACCTTC. The encoded protein is CASSLTRRGYTF. The full variable domain, completed using reference TRBV14 and TRBJ1-2, is EAGVTQFPSHSVIEKGQTVTLRCDPISGHDNLYWYRRVMGKEIKFLLHFVKESKQDESGMPNNRFLAERTGGTYSTLKVQPAELEDSGVYFCASSLTRRGYTFGSGTRLTVV.

This clonotype was observed at least ten times. In DNA form, the CDR3 reads TGTGCCAGCAGCTTAGTTCGAAGCGGGAGTAGAAATGAGCAGTTCTTC. Amino acid sequence: CASSLVRSGSRNEQFF. This sequence joins TRBV7-9 and TRBJ2-1, with 8 bases aligning to TRBD2. The germline V gene has CDR1 SEHNR and CDR2 FQNEAQ (reference sequence). The CDR3 is 16 amino acids. V dropped 1 base and J dropped 7; count of bases not matched to a gene: 9. Using reference TRBV7-9 and TRBJ2-1 for the parts outside the CDR3, the full variable domain is DTGVSQNPRHKITKRGQNVTFRCDPISEHNRLYWYRQTLGQGPEFLTYFQNEAQLEKSRLLSDRFSAERPKGSFSTLEIQRTEQGDSAMYLCASSLVRSGSRNEQFFGPGTRLTVL.

This clonotype was seen many times. V and J are TRBV3-1 and TRBJ1-4; D ambiguous. CDR1 is LGHDT and CDR2 is YNNKEL in the germline V gene (reference sequence). This CDR3 comprises 13 residues. Trimming removed 10 bases at V and 6 bases at J, with 15 bases between. The chain's CDR3 is CATSIGVDEKLFF. CDR3 nucleotide sequence: TGTGCCACCTCCATCGGAGTGGATGAAAAACTGTTTTTT.

The chain is built from TRBV2 and TRBJ1-4; D perhaps matches TRBD1 (5 bases). Germline V gene data show CDR1 as SNHLY and CDR2 as FYNNEI. This CDR3 is built from 14 residues. The V end was cut by 10 bases, the J end by 8 bases, with 20 bases between. The CDR3 loop reads CATRIRGGKEKLFF. The CDR3 DNA sequence: TGTGCCACCCGAATTAGGGGAGGGAAAGAAAAACTGTTTTTT.

There are many counts of this clonotype. The chain employs TRBV7-9 and TRBJ1-2, with TRBD1 as a possible D gene (5 bases). The CDR3 consists of 15 residues. V gave up 3 bases and J gave up 2 bases, with 13 bases separating them. The V gene's germline CDR1 is SEHNR and CDR2 FQNEAQ (reference sequence). The CDR3 DNA sequence: TGTGCCAGCAGCTTCCTCCCCCAGGGAAACTATGGCTACACCTTC. Translating it yields CASSFLPQGNYGYTF.